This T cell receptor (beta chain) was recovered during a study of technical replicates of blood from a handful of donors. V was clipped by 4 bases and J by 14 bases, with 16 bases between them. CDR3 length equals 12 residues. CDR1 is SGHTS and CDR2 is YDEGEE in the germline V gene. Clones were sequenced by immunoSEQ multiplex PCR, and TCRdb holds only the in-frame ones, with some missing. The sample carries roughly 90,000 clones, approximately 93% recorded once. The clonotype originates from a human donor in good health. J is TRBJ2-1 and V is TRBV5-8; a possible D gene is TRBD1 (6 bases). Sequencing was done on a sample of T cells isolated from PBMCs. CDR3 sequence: CASSPTTGWKFF. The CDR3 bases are TGTGCCAGCAGCCCAACAACAGGGTGGAAGTTCTTC.